The clone carrying this T cell receptor (beta chain) was counted many times. What it recognizes is unknown. In TCRdb, the reads were re-called with MiXCR into one record per CDR3 protein. The sample carries under 250,000 distinct CDR3 sequences, more than 9% recorded once. The sample comes from a study of T cell repertoires in cytomegalovirus infection. Study-level information: Public TCR beta signatures were indicative of both CMV infection and a matching HLA type. Overall study findings and caveats: Individuals carrying CMV plus the relevant HLA were identified by cumulative frequency of public TCR beta families.

CDR1 and CDR2 from the germline V gene are LNHDA and SQIVND (reference sequence). The CDR3 consists of 17 residues. V was pared by 6 bases and J by 0 bases, with 6 bases of the junction left unmatched. Sample: PBMCs. The clonotype was recovered from a human donor in good health (CMV status not recorded). Some clones in this sample may be carry-over from other donors' samples. The chain joins TRBV19 to TRBJ2-1, with 12 bases aligning to TRBD2. In DNA, the CDR3 is TGTGCCAGTAGACGGACTAGCGGGGCTTACTCCTACAATGAGCAGTTCTTC. Translating it yields CASRRTSGAYSYNEQFF.